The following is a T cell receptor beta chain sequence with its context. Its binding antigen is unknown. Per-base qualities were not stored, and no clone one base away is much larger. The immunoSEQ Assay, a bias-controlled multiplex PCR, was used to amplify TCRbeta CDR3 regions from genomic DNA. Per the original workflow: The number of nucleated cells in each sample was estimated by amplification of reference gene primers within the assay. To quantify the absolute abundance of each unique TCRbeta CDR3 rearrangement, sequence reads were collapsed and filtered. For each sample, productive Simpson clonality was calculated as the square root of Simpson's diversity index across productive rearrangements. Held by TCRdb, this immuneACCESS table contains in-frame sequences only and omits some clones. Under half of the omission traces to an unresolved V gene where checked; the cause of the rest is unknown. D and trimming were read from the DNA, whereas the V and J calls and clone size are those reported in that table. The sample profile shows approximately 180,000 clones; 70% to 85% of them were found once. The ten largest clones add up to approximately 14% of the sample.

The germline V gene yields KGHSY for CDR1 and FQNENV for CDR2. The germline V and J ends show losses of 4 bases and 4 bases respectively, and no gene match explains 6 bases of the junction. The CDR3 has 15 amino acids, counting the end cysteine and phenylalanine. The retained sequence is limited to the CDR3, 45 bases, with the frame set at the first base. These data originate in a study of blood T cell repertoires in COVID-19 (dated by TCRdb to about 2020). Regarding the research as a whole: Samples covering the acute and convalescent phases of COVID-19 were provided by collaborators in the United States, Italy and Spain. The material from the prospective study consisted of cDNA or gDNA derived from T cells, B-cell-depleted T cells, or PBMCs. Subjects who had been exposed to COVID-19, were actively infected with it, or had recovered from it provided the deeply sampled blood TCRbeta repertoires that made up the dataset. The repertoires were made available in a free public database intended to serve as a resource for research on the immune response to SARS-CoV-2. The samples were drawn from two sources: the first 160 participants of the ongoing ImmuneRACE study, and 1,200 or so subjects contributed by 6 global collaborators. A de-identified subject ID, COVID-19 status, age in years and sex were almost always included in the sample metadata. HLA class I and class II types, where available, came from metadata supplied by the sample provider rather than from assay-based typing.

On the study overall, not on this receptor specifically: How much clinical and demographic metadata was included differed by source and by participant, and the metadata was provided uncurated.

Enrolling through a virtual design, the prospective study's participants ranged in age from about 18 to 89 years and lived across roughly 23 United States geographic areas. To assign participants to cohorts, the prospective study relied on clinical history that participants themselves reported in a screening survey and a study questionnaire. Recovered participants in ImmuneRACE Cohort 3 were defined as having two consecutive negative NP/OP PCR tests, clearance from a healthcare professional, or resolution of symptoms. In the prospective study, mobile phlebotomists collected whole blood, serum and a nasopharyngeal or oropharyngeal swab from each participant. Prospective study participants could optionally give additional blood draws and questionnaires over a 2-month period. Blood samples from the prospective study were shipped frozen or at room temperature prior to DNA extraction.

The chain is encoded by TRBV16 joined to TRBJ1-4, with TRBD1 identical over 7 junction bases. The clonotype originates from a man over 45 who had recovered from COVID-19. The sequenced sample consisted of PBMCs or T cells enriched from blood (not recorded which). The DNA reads TGTGCCAGCAGCCGAGGAGGGGGCTATAATGAAAAACTGTTTTTT. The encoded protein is CASSRGGGYNEKLFF.